This T cell receptor beta chain appears in the sequencing data of a study of OX40 agonist ivuxolimab in advanced cancers. Using immunoSEQ multiplex PCR, the repertoire was profiled, and TCRdb retains in-frame clones only, with some absent. The data contain about 67,000 clones, about 89% of them seen just once; the ten biggest clones take up about 4%. This CDR3 spans 12 amino acids. CDR1 is MDHEN and CDR2 is SYDVKM in the germline V gene. Trimming stripped 8 bases from V and 1 base from J, with 8 bases between. This receptor was identified in an adult with an advanced solid tumor such as melanoma, head and neck, liver or kidney cancer. The material was CD4+ or CD8+ T cells sorted from blood, obtained in a trial of the OX40 agonist ivuxolimab. V usage is TRBV28 and J usage is TRBJ1-2; D gene uncertain. CDR3 in amino acids: CASEDYNYGYTF. DNA of the CDR3: TGTGCCAGCGAGGACTATAACTATGGCTACACCTTC.